Detailed here is one TCR beta chain. Its antigen is undetermined. This entry is derived from a study of neoadjuvant nivolumab and ipilimumab in lung cancer. Study-level results: TCR sequencing covered a small number of samples. TCR richness and clonality were higher in tumors than adjacent uninvolved lung. Pathologic regression was not significantly tied to TCR clonality. From pretherapy to surgery, tumor richness and clonality rose with dual therapy.

Libraries were prepared by immunoSEQ multiplex PCR; TCRdb keeps only in-frame clonotypes and omits some of them. The sample includes approximately 31,000 clones, around nine tenths of them seen just once. In germline, CDR1 is SGHRS, CDR2 YFSETQ. V lost 10 bases to trimming and J lost 4 bases; unmatched junction nucleotides: 12. The CDR3 is made up of 14 amino acids. V is TRBV5-1 and J is TRBJ2-3; 7 bases fit TRBD1. The origin of this receptor is an adult with non-small cell lung cancer. The specimen comprised peripheral blood, sampled after neoadjuvant nivolumab, alone or with ipilimumab, at or shortly before surgery. This CDR3 is CAGRGEGAADTQYF. The CDR3 region has the DNA TGCGCCGGAAGGGGTGAGGGGGCCGCAGATACGCAGTATTTT.